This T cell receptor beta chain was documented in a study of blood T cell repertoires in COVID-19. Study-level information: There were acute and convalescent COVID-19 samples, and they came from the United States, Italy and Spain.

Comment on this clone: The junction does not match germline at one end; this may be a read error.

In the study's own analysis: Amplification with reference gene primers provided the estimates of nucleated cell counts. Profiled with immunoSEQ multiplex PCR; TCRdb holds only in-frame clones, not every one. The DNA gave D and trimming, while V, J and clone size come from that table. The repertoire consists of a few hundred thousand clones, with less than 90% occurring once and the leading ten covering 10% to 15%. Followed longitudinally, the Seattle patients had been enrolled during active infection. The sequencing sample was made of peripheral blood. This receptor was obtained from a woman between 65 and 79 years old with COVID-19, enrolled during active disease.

CDR3 residues: CASSEDRGDEAFF. The DNA for the CDR3 is TGTGCCAGCAGCGAAGACAGGGGCGATGAAGCTTTCTTT. The chain recombines TRBV2 with TRBJ1-1; TRBD1 agrees at 8 bases. The CDR3 consists of 13 residues. Germline V lookup: CDR1 SNHLY, CDR2 FYNNEI.